This entry lists 32 T cell receptor beta chains sequenced from one sample in a study of T cells after yellow fever vaccination. In TCRdb, the 5' RACE reads were re-called with MiXCR into one record per CDR3 protein. The profile shows 300,000 or so distinct CDR3 sequences, approximately 3.9% of them singletons. This material consisted of PBMCs, taken 5 days after the yellow fever booster vaccination. The receptors originated from a man younger than 35 who received the YFV17D yellow fever vaccine.

The chain has TRBV19 and TRBJ1-2; 7 nucleotides align to TRBD1. CDR3 length: 15 amino acids. CDR1 and CDR2 from the germline V gene are LNHDA and SQIVND (reference sequence). J lost 2 bases, V lost 7 bases, and 10 bases had no gene match. The CDR3 coding sequence is TGTGCCAGTACCCCTAGTCCGACAGGGAACTATGGCTACACCTTC. This gives the protein CASTPSPTGNYGYTF.

This chain links TRBV29-1 with TRBJ1-5; 8 positions agree with TRBD1. Germline CDR1 is SQVTM and CDR2 is ANQGSEA. This CDR3 is 13 amino acids long. V trimming: 5 bases; J trimming: 5 bases; junction bases outside the gene matches: 5. The CDR3: CSVPGQGDQPQHF. CDR3 nucleotide sequence: TGCAGCGTTCCTGGACAGGGAGATCAGCCCCAGCATTTT.

The chain links TRBV6-2 or TRBV6-3 to TRBJ2-7; a possible D gene is TRBD2 (5 bases). V was trimmed by 0 bases and J by 5 bases, leaving 14 bases between them. Germline-derived CDR1 and CDR2 are MNHEY and SVGEGT. The CDR3 runs 15 residues. In DNA, the CDR3 is TGTGCCAGCAGTTACTCGATCAGTGAGGGTAACGAGCAGTACGTC. Translating gives CASSYSISEGNEQYV.

In this sample, this clonotype turned up a few times. This sequence joins TRBV7-2 and TRBJ1-1; D is possibly TRBD1 (5 bases). V was clipped by 2 bases and J by 7 bases, with 14 bases between them. The CDR3 runs 14 residues. Germline V CDR1 and CDR2: SGHTA, FQGNSA. CDR3 sequence reads: CASSLTPRALEAFF. CDR3 coding DNA: TGTGCCAGCAGCTTAACCCCCAGGGCGCTTGAAGCTTTCTTT.

This clonotype was seen ten or more times. The chain combines TRBV10-2 with TRBJ2-3; D unclear. V was pared by 2 bases and J by 10 bases, with 13 bases between. Germline loops: CDR1 WSHSY, CDR2 SAAADI. The CDR3 is 13 amino acids. CDR3: CASSEDQRFSQYF. DNA for the CDR3: TGCGCCAGCAGTGAGGACCAGCGCTTTTCGCAGTATTTT.

In this sample, this clonotype turned up a few times. J is TRBJ2-1 and V is TRBV12-3 or TRBV12-4; weak D call: TRBD1 (5 bases). V was shortened by 6 bases and J by 7 bases, with 7 bases between the two germline ends. CDR3 length equals 11 residues. The CDR3 region is CASSTGNEQFF. For the CDR3, the DNA is TGTGCCAGCAGCACAGGTAATGAGCAGTTCTTC.

This clonotype occurred a few times. V usage is TRBV5-5 and J usage is TRBJ1-3, with a weak D call TRBD1 (5 bases). Looked up from germline, CDR1 is SGHKS and CDR2 is YYEKEE (reference sequence). Trimming took 5 bases from V and 1 from J, leaving 10 bases between them. The CDR3 totals 14 residues. The CDR3 DNA follows: TGTGCCAGCAGGCGGACACTTTCTGGAAACACCATATATTTT. Translation: CASRRTLSGNTIYF. Drawing the rest from reference TRBV5-5 and TRBJ1-3, the complete variable domain is DAGVTQSPTHLIKTRGQQVTLRCSPISGHKSVSWYQQVLGQGPQFIFQYYEKEERGRGNFPDRFSARQFPNYSSELNVNALLLGDSALYLCASRRTLSGNTIYFGEGSWLTVV.

This clonotype was picked up a small number of times. V usage is TRBV6-1 and J usage is TRBJ1-4; possible D gene TRBD1, 6 bases. CDR3 length: 14 residues. V was clipped by 3 bases and J by 3 bases, with 8 bases between them. Germline V CDR1 and CDR2: MNHNS, SASEGT. CDR3 sequence reads: CASSDPGANEKLFF. The CDR3 DNA reads TGTGCCAGCAGTGACCCAGGGGCTAATGAAAAACTGTTTTTT.

This clonotype was counted ten times or more. This chain connects TRBV20-1 to TRBJ1-2; a possible D gene is TRBD1 (6 bases). The CDR3 runs 14 residues. CDR1 DFQATT and CDR2 SNEGSKA come from the germline V gene (reference sequence). Deletions cut 6 bases from V and 2 bases from J, with 16 bases between. The CDR3 spells CSAREGGRNYGYTF. For the CDR3, the DNA is TGCAGTGCCCGGGAGGGGGGTCGAAACTATGGCTACACCTTC.

The gene calls are TRBV7-9 and TRBJ2-4; the D is unclear. The CDR3 is 15 amino acids. Trimming stripped 2 bases from V and 8 bases from J, with 16 bases between. Germline V gene data show CDR1 as SEHNR and CDR2 as FQNEAQ (reference sequence). The DNA for the CDR3 is TGTGCCAGCAGCTTACCCCTGGTCGTTGGGGACATTCAGTACTTC. The encoded protein is CASSLPLVVGDIQYF.

This clonotype was seen a few times. The chain has TRBV4-3 and TRBJ1-6; D is possibly TRBD1 (5 bases). The V and J ends lost 0 bases and 9 bases respectively, with 12 bases between them. The CDR3 is made up of 15 amino acids. The germline CDR1 and CDR2 sequences are LGHNA and YSLEER. As DNA, the CDR3 is TGCGCCAGCAGCCAAGAGGGGGTTTTGATTTCACCCCTCCACTTT. This sequence encodes CASSQEGVLISPLHF.

This clonotype was counted only a few times. CDR3 loop: CASGYYGYTF. CDR3 sequence (DNA): TGTGCCAGCGGGTACTATGGCTACACCTTC. The chain is built from TRBV19 and TRBJ1-2; no definite D call. The CDR3 has 10 residues. The V end was cut by 9 bases, the J end by 3 bases, with 5 bases between. Germline V gives CDR1 LNHDA, CDR2 SQIVND (reference sequence).

At least ten counts were recorded for this clonotype. This chain links TRBV14 with TRBJ2-6; D possibly corresponds to TRBD1 (5 bases). The CDR3 runs to 15 residues. The V gene's germline CDR1 is SGHDN and CDR2 FVKESK. The V and J ends lost 4 bases and 1 base respectively, with 8 bases between them. The CDR3 reads CASSRAGSGANVLTF. The CDR3 nucleotides are TGTGCCAGCAGCCGAGCAGGGTCTGGGGCCAACGTCCTGACTTTC.

This clonotype has just a few counts. This chain joins TRBV20-1 and TRBJ1-1; D is uncertain. The CDR3 contains 12 residues. The germline CDR1 and CDR2 sequences are DFQATT and SNEGSKA (reference sequence). V was pared by 6 bases and J by 4 bases, with 12 bases between. In DNA form, the CDR3 reads TGCAGTGCCCCCGCGGAGTCCACTGAAGCTTTCTTT. Protein sequence: CSAPAESTEAFF.

This chain connects TRBV7-9 to TRBJ2-1; D tentatively fits TRBD1 or TRBD2 (6 bases each). Trimming took 5 bases from V and 6 from J, leaving 20 bases between them. The length of the CDR3 is 16 residues. CDR1 is SEHNR, CDR2 FQNEAQ, per germline (reference sequence). The CDR3 DNA reads TGTGCCAGCAGCCCCCGCCGAGGAGGGGGTGGCAATGAGCAGTTCTTC. Its translation: CASSPRRGGGGNEQFF.

In its sample, this clonotype was seen a few times. The V and J genes are TRBV4-3 and TRBJ2-6; TRBD1 might be the D (5 bases). The germline CDR1 and CDR2 sequences are LGHNA and YSLEER. Trimming pared 0 bases from V and 1 base from J, leaving 13 bases between. The CDR3 length is 18 residues. CDR3 DNA sequence: TGCGCCAGCAGCCAAGAACAGGCAGGATGGTCTGGGGCCAACGTCCTGACTTTC. Translating gives CASSQEQAGWSGANVLTF.

The table lists this clonotype with a few counts. The chain carries TRBV19 and TRBJ2-1, with 9 bases fitting TRBD1. The CDR3 contains 14 residues. V was pared by 5 bases and J by 4 bases, with 3 bases of the junction left unmatched. CDR1 is LNHDA, CDR2 SQIVND, per germline (reference sequence). The CDR3 sequence is CASSRTGAYNEQFF. CDR3 nucleotides: TGTGCCAGTAGTCGGACAGGGGCTTACAATGAGCAGTTCTTC.

The sample holds many counts of this clonotype. The rearrangement joins TRBV5-1 to TRBJ2-2; maybe TRBD2 (6 bases). The germline gives CDR1 SGHRS, CDR2 YFSETQ. This CDR3 comprises 14 residues. V was trimmed by 0 bases and J by 6 bases, leaving 9 bases between them. For the CDR3, the DNA is TGCGCCAGCAGCTTGGTTCCGGGGGCCGGGGAGCTGTTTTTT. Its protein is CASSLVPGAGELFF.

The rearrangement links TRBV4-1 to TRBJ1-6; D gene unclear. Trimming removed 1 base at V and 3 bases at J, with 19 bases between. Germline assignment: CDR1 MGHRA and CDR2 YSYEKL. The CDR3 sequence is 19 residues long. As DNA, the CDR3 is TGCGCCAGCAGCCAAGCTAGTCCGTGGTCGACGGGCTATAATTCACCCCTCCACTTT. It encodes CASSQASPWSTGYNSPLHF.

CDR3 residues: CASSLGLTSGGAGETQYF. The CDR3 nucleotides read TGTGCCAGCAGCCTAGGGCTTACTAGCGGGGGGGCTGGAGAGACCCAGTACTTC. The rearrangement joins TRBV7-2 to TRBJ2-5, with TRBD2 identical over 13 bases. V dropped 5 bases and J dropped 4; count of bases not matched to a gene: 13. The CDR3 runs to 18 residues. The germline gives CDR1 SGHTA, CDR2 FQGNSA.

This clonotype came up a few times. This rearrangement joins TRBV4-1 to TRBJ1-6; no firm D call. With 4 bases removed from V and 14 bases from J, the gap between germline ends came to 21 bases. Germline-derived CDR1 and CDR2 are MGHRA and YSYEKL. The CDR3 is 15 residues long. Here the CDR3 DNA reads TGCGCCAGCAGCCCCCCGTCTCGTCTTGGTTCGGCCCTCCACTTT. The encoded protein is CASSPPSRLGSALHF.

This chain connects TRBV11-2 to TRBJ1-4; D is possibly TRBD1 (5 bases). CDR1 is SGHAT, CDR2 FQNNGV, per germline. The CDR3 has 16 amino acids. Trimming left V 6 bases short and J 5 bases short, with 19 bases between. DNA of the CDR3: TGTGCCAGCAGTCCGATCCGGGGCAGGGCGAATGAAAAACTGTTTTTT. Amino acids: CASSPIRGRANEKLFF.

This clonotype occurred a few times. The V and J genes are TRBV20-1 and TRBJ2-1; unclear D gene. V was trimmed by 5 bases and J by 3 bases, leaving 14 bases between them. The CDR3 has 14 residues. The germline V gene has CDR1 DFQATT and CDR2 SNEGSKA (reference sequence). CDR3 sequence reads: CSAPGSTVYNEQFF. The CDR3, as DNA: TGCAGTGCTCCCGGCTCTACAGTCTACAATGAGCAGTTCTTC.

This rearrangement joins TRBV4-3 to TRBJ2-2, with a possible D match to TRBD1 (7 bases). V lost 0 bases to trimming and J lost 2 bases, with 16 bases between them. From germline, CDR1 is LGHNA and CDR2 YSLEER. The length of the CDR3 is 18 residues. The CDR3 bases are TGCGCCAGCAGCCAAGAACCCCCCCAGGGGGGCAACACCGGGGAGCTGTTTTTT. Its translation: CASSQEPPQGGNTGELFF.

This clonotype was counted at least ten times. The chain links TRBV4-3 to TRBJ1-1; no firm D call. In germline, CDR1 is LGHNA, CDR2 YSLEER. V dropped 4 bases and J dropped 1 base, with 10 bases sitting between them. This CDR3 is 14 amino acids long. The CDR3, as DNA: TGCGCCAGCAGCCGCCATACTTCGAACACTGAAGCTTTCTTT. Protein sequence: CASSRHTSNTEAFF.

This clonotype appeared a few times. The chain combines TRBV5-5 with TRBJ1-1, with D tentatively TRBD1 (5 bases). This CDR3 is 15 amino acids long. Germline assignment: CDR1 SGHKS and CDR2 YYEKEE (reference sequence). Deletions cut 4 bases from V and 4 bases from J, with 17 bases between. CDR3 sequence (DNA): TGTGCCAGCAGCGGGGGACTAGACTACTTCACTGAAGCTTTCTTT. It encodes CASSGGLDYFTEAFF. The complete variable domain, with remaining parts taken from reference TRBV5-5 and TRBJ1-1, reads DAGVTQSPTHLIKTRGQQVTLRCSPISGHKSVSWYQQVLGQGPQFIFQYYEKEERGRGNFPDRFSARQFPNYSSELNVNALLLGDSALYLCASSGGLDYFTEAFFGQGTRLTVV.

The chain couples TRBV6-2 or TRBV6-3 to TRBJ1-5; D may be TRBD1 (6 bases). The CDR3 sequence is 16 residues long. V gave up 2 bases and J gave up 4 bases, with 15 bases separating them. CDR1 is MNHEY, CDR2 SVGEGT, per germline. For the CDR3, the DNA is TGTGCCAGCAGTTACGGCCCCGCGGGGGCGAATCAGCCCCAGCATTTT. Its translation is CASSYGPAGANQPQHF.

Here the CDR3 reads CASSPRKRGDRTDTQYF. DNA for the CDR3: TGCGCCAGCAGTCCCCGGAAACGGGGGGACCGCACAGATACGCAGTATTTT. The chain uses TRBV5-1 and TRBJ2-3; TRBD2 agrees at 7 bases. The ends lost 5 bases at V and 1 base at J; junction bases unmatched: 13. The CDR3 is made up of 17 amino acids. CDR1 is SGHRS, CDR2 YFSETQ, per germline. Full variable domain (missing parts from reference TRBV5-1 and TRBJ2-3): KAGVTQTPRYLIKTRGQQVTLSCSPISGHRSVSWYQQTPGQGLQFLFEYFSETQRNKGNFPGRFSGRQFSNSRSEMNVSTLELGDSALYLCASSPRKRGDRTDTQYFGPGTRLTVL.

This clonotype appeared a few times. The rearrangement links TRBV5-4 to TRBJ2-7; 11 positions match TRBD2. The CDR3 covers 15 residues. Trimming removed 4 bases from V and 2 bases from J; junction bases left unmatched: 5. Germline V gene data show CDR1 as SGHNT and CDR2 as YYREEE (reference sequence). In nucleotides, the CDR3 is TGTGCCAGCAGCCCCGGGACTAGCGGCCCCTACGAGCAGTACTTC. It specifies CASSPGTSGPYEQYF. The whole variable domain, filled in from reference TRBV5-4 and TRBJ2-7, reads ETGVTQSPTHLIKTRGQQVTLRCSSQSGHNTVSWYQQALGQGPQFIFQYYREEENGRGNFPPRFSGLQFPNYSSELNVNALELDDSALYLCASSPGTSGPYEQYFGPGTRLTVT.

Regarding this clonotype: One base away lies a much larger clone, so this may be a sequencing read error. The chain joins TRBV4-1 to TRBJ2-7, with D possibly being TRBD2 (5 bases). V lost 1 base and J lost 1, with 17 bases in between. This CDR3 spans 17 amino acids. From germline, CDR1 is MGHRA and CDR2 YSYEKL. CDR3 sequence (DNA): TGCGCCAGCAGCCAAGTAATCGTTAGCGCAAGATCCTACGAGCAGTACTTC. Translated, it gives CASSQVIVSARSYEQYF.

This clonotype has ten or more counts. J is TRBJ1-2 and V is TRBV7-2; no clear D gene. CDR1 is SGHTA and CDR2 is FQGNSA in the germline V gene. The CDR3 has 13 residues. V was shortened by 2 bases and J by 6 bases, with 10 bases between the two germline ends. The CDR3 DNA is TGTGCCAGCAGCTTAAACCTCAATGATGGCTACACCTTC. Amino acid sequence: CASSLNLNDGYTF.

This clonotype was counted once. The chain carries TRBV7-6 and TRBJ2-7; D uncertain. This CDR3 has 14 amino acids. The V end lost 5 bases, the J end lost 6 bases, and 17 bases lay between the germline ends. Germline V gene sequence: CDR1 SGHVS, CDR2 FNYEAQ. CDR3 nucleotides: TGTGCCAGCAGCCCGTCGGGCCCTGGTGGCGAGCAGTACGTC. Protein product: CASSPSGPGGEQYV.